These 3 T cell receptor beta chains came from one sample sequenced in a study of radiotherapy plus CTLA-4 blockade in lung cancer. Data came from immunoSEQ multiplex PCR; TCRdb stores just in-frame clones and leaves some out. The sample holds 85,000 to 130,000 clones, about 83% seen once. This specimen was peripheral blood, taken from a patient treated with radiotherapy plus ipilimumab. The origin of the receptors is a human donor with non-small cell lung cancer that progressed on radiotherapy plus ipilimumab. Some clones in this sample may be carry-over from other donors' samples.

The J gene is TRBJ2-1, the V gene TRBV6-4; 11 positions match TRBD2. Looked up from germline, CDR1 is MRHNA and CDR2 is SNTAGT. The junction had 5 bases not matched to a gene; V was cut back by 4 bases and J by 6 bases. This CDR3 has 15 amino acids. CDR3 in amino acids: CASSAQTSGGNEQFF. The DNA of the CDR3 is TGTGCCAGCAGTGCACAAACTAGCGGGGGCAATGAGCAGTTCTTC.

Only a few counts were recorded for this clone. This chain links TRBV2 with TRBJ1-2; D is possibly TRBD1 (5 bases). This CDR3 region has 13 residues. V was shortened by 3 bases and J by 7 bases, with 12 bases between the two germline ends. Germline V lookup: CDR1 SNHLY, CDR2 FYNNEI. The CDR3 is CASSDAGAGGYTF. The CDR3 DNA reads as TGTGCCAGCAGTGATGCCGGGGCTGGTGGCTACACCTTC.

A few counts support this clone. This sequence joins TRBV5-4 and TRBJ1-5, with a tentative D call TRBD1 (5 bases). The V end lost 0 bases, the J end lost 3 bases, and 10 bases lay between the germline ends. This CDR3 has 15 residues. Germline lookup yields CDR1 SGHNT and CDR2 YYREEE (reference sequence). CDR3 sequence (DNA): TGTGCCAGCAGCTTGGGGGGGGGTTACAATCAGCCCCAGCATTTT. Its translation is CASSLGGGYNQPQHF.